This is a list of T cell receptor beta chains from one sample in a study of shared clonotypes between healthy human individuals. Clones were read by immunoSEQ multiplex PCR, and TCRdb kept only the in-frame ones, dropping some. The sample has some 1 million clones; more than 60% are singletons. Sequenced material: memory CD4+ T cells sorted from blood. The receptors originated from a man aged 18 to 29 in good health. Each CDR3 is given with its conserved first and last residue. D genes are given only for firm matches. Clone sizes are given selectively: once, few, many, or a class where the clone is expanded.

D,J,size,V,CDR3,DNA
TRBD1,TRBJ2-3,-,TRBV6-5,CASSPGQGTDTQYF,TGTGCCAGCAGCCCCGGACAGGGAACAGATACGCAGTATTTT
-,TRBJ2-3,-,TRBV6-4,CASSDSRGIDTQYF,TGTGCCAGCAGTGACTCACGAGGTATAGATACGCAGTATTTT
-,TRBJ2-7,-,TRBV5-1,CASSLARGLLYEQYF,TGCGCCAGCAGCTTGGCCAGGGGCCTACTATACGAGCAGTACTTC
-,TRBJ1-6,few,TRBV7-9,CASSLAGPSTPLHF,TGTGCCAGCAGCTTAGCAGGTCCGAGCACACCCCTCCACTTT
-,TRBJ2-7,-,TRBV2,CTSKTGVPTPEQYF,TGTACCAGCAAAACCGGGGTTCCTACCCCCGAGCAGTACTTC
-,TRBJ1-1,-,TRBV10-2,CASSESLISSAEAFF,TGCGCCAGCAGTGAGTCGTTGATTTCCAGCGCTGAAGCTTTCTTT
-,TRBJ1-1,-,TRBV30,CAWGGYTEAFF,TGTGCCTGGGGGGGGTACACTGAAGCTTTCTTT
-,TRBJ2-3,-,TRBV28,CATRGSTDTQYF,TGTGCCACGAGGGGTAGCACAGATACGCAGTATTTT
TRBD1,TRBJ1-1,-,TRBV5-1,CASSPETGQGPEAFF,TGCGCCAGCAGCCCGGAGACAGGGCAGGGGCCTGAAGCTTTCTTT
-,TRBJ2-3,few,TRBV30,CALLDIRKPTDTQYF,TGTGCCCTACTGGATATTAGGAAACCTACAGATACGCAGTATTTT
-,TRBJ1-1,-,TRBV5-8,CASSPSKGRINTEAFF,TGTGCCAGCAGCCCATCGAAGGGACGGATAAACACTGAAGCTTTCTTT
TRBD1,TRBJ1-2,-,TRBV5-4,CASSLDRQGKGYTF,TGTGCCAGCAGCTTGGACCGACAGGGCAAAGGCTACACCTTC
-,TRBJ1-1,-,TRBV21-1,CASSSYGTGSYTEAFF,TGTGCCAGCAGCTCTTATGGGACAGGTTCTTACACTGAAGCTTTCTTT
TRBD2,TRBJ2-1,-,TRBV30,CAYTIAGGEGHEQFF,TGTGCGTACACGATCGCGGGGGGAGAAGGGCATGAGCAGTTCTTC
-,TRBJ2-7,-,TRBV7-2,CASSPGRLAYEQYF,TGTGCCAGCAGCCCCGGGCGGCTAGCCTACGAGCAGTACTTC
-,TRBJ1-2,-,TRBV6-4,CASSDSRTLYGYTF,TGTGCCAGCAGTGACTCGAGGACGCTTTATGGCTACACCTTC
-,TRBJ2-1,-,TRBV27,CASAAAKLSYNEQFF,TGTGCCAGCGCCGCGGCTAAGTTGTCGTACAATGAGCAGTTCTTC
TRBD2,TRBJ2-2,-,TRBV4-2,CASSSGTSGGAGELFF,TGTGCCAGCAGCTCCGGGACTAGCGGGGGGGCCGGGGAGCTGTTTTTT
TRBD2,TRBJ2-5,-,TRBV19,CASSIGLLAGAKETQYF,TGTGCCAGTAGTATCGGGCTACTAGCGGGAGCGAAGGAGACCCAGTACTTC
-,TRBJ2-1,-,TRBV15,CATSRIGQSYNEQFF,TGTGCCACCAGCAGAATCGGGCAGTCCTACAATGAGCAGTTCTTC
TRBD2,TRBJ2-1,-,TRBV7-2,CASSLVAGGSNEQFF,TGTGCCAGCAGCTTAGTAGCGGGGGGGTCCAATGAGCAGTTCTTC
-,TRBJ2-3,-,TRBV5-1,CASSPYTGTDTQYF,TGCGCCAGCAGCCCATACACGGGGACAGATACGCAGTATTTT
-,TRBJ2-5,-,TRBV7-9,CASSLAAGFGSETQYF,TGTGCCAGCAGCTTAGCCGCAGGGTTTGGGTCAGAGACCCAGTACTTC
-,TRBJ1-2,once,TRBV6-5,CASREGPPPNYGYTF,TGTGCCAGCAGGGAGGGGCCACCACCTAACTATGGCTACACCTTC
TRBD2,TRBJ2-5,-,TRBV28,CASSPGLAGQQETQYF,TGTGCCAGCAGTCCTGGACTAGCGGGGCAACAAGAGACCCAGTACTTC
-,TRBJ2-7,few,TRBV5-4,CASSVGTLSEQYF,TGTGCCAGCAGCGTCGGGACTCTGAGCGAGCAGTACTTC
-,TRBJ1-5,-,TRBV6-5,CASSYIGDGEQPQHF,TGTGCCAGCAGTTACATCGGGGATGGGGAACAGCCCCAGCATTTT
TRBD1,TRBJ2-2,-,TRBV2,CASSQGANTGELFF,TGTGCCAGCAGTCAGGGGGCCAACACCGGGGAGCTGTTTTTT
TRBD2,TRBJ2-7,-,TRBV6-5,CASRSGLATYEQYF,TGTGCCAGCAGGTCGGGACTAGCGACGTACGAGCAGTACTTC
-,TRBJ2-7,few,TRBV6-6,CASSLGPSSYEQYF,TGTGCCAGCAGTTTGGGACCATCCTCCTACGAGCAGTACTTC
TRBD2,TRBJ2-5,-,TRBV5-1,CASSGLAGEGTQYF,TGCGCCAGCAGCGGACTAGCGGGGGAGGGGACCCAGTACTTC
-,TRBJ2-7,-,TRBV7-2,CASSLQYGVEQYF,TGTGCCAGCAGCTTACAGTACGGGGTCGAGCAGTACTTC
-,TRBJ1-4,once,TRBV7-9,CASSRARNEKLFF,TGTGCCAGCAGCCGGGCGCGGAATGAAAAACTGTTTTTT
TRBD2,TRBJ2-5,-,TRBV30,CAWSRVAGVRETQYF,TGTGCCTGGAGTCGGGTAGCGGGGGTCCGGGAGACCCAGTACTTC
-,TRBJ1-2,once,TRBV10-3,CAISAGVGYTF,TGTGCCATCAGCGCAGGGGTTGGCTACACCTTC
TRBD1,TRBJ1-2,few,TRBV11-1,CASSPLVSRGRNYGYTF,TGTGCCAGCAGCCCGCTAGTTTCCAGGGGGCGTAACTATGGCTACACCTTC
-,TRBJ2-5,once,TRBV19,CATAAVGLATQYF,TGTGCCACCGCAGCGGTAGGGCTAGCGACCCAGTACTTC
-,TRBJ1-1,-,TRBV18,CASSPISGEGTEAFF,TGTGCCAGCTCACCAATCTCGGGCGAGGGCACTGAAGCTTTCTTT
-,TRBJ2-2,-,TRBV18,CASSLGQSTGELFF,TGTGCCAGCTCACTGGGACAAAGCACCGGGGAGCTGTTTTTT
TRBD1,TRBJ2-7,-,TRBV4-3,CASSQDRAGFYEQYF,TGCGCCAGCAGTCAAGACAGGGCGGGTTTCTACGAGCAGTACTTC
-,TRBJ2-5,-,TRBV10-3,CAISDPPSDRGETQYF,TGTGCCATCAGTGACCCACCCTCGGACCGGGGGGAGACCCAGTACTTC
TRBD2,TRBJ2-7,-,TRBV10-3,CAIRSGGTGTSGRQEQYF,TGTGCCATCAGGTCTGGTGGGACCGGGACTAGCGGGCGACAGGAGCAGTACTTC
TRBD1,TRBJ2-2,-,TRBV6-6,CASSGRDRDATGELFF,TGTGCCAGCAGTGGCCGGGACAGGGACGCAACCGGGGAGCTGTTTTTT
-,TRBJ2-2,-,TRBV5-1,CASRPGLLDANTGELFF,TGCGCCAGCAGACCGGGCCTACTGGACGCGAACACCGGGGAGCTGTTTTTT
-,TRBJ1-6,-,TRBV18,CASSQGLGNSPLHF,TGTGCCAGCTCCCAAGGACTAGGTAATTCACCCCTCCACTTT
-,TRBJ1-1,once,TRBV19,CASITGNLNTEAFF,TGTGCCAGTATCACAGGGAATCTGAACACTGAAGCTTTCTTT
-,TRBJ1-1,once,TRBV5-1,CASSKQENTEAFF,TGCGCCAGCAGCAAACAGGAGAACACTGAAGCTTTCTTT
-,TRBJ2-1,many,TRBV21-1,CASSAQANNEQFF,TGTGCCAGCAGCGCTCAGGCGAACAATGAGCAGTTCTTC
-,TRBJ2-3,once,TRBV6-6,CASRLKFGTDTQYF,TGTGCCAGCCGCTTGAAGTTCGGCACAGATACGCAGTATTTT
-,TRBJ2-5,many,TRBV30,CAWNKYVQETQYF,TGTGCCTGGAATAAGTACGTCCAAGAGACCCAGTACTTC
-,TRBJ2-7,once,TRBV30,CAWSVARPPYEQYF,TGTGCCTGGAGCGTGGCCCGTCCCCCCTACGAGCAGTACTTC
-,TRBJ1-3,-,TRBV5-8,CASSLYSGNTIYF,TGTGCCAGCAGCCTTTACTCTGGAAACACCATATATTTT
TRBD1,TRBJ1-1,-,TRBV27,CASSPIRGGDTEAFF,TGTGCCAGCAGTCCCATCAGGGGGGGAGACACTGAAGCTTTCTTT
-,TRBJ1-5,-,TRBV2,CATRDGRPLGPQHF,TGTGCCACCCGGGACGGCCGACCCTTGGGGCCCCAGCATTTT
-,TRBJ2-7,-,TRBV5-1,CASSLGQVGYEQYF,TGCGCCAGCAGCTTGGGCCAGGTCGGGTACGAGCAGTACTTC
-,TRBJ1-3,-,TRBV10-3,CAISETGNTIYF,TGTGCCATCAGTGAGACGGGAAACACCATATATTTT
-,TRBJ2-7,-,TRBV6-6,CASSYEGAGPYEQYF,TGTGCCAGCAGTTACGAAGGAGCCGGTCCCTACGAGCAGTACTTC